This T cell receptor (beta chain) emerged from a study of blood T cell repertoires in COVID-19. About the research overall: Samples came from the United States, Italy and Spain, spanning acute and convalescent COVID-19. In each case, the material was cDNA or gDNA derived from T cells, B-cell-depleted T cells, or PBMCs.

Authors' processing steps: From reference gene primer amplification, estimates of nucleated cell counts were derived. This table comes from immunoSEQ multiplex PCR, and its TCRdb copy is limited to in-frame clones, with some not included. The V and J calls and clone size are taken from that table; D and trimming were inferred from the DNA. Altogether some 260,000 clones are present, roughly 82% being singletons, with the ten largest covering approximately 5%. The CDR3 has 14 residues. The germline V gene has CDR1 SGHNT and CDR2 YENEEA. Trimming cost V 3 bases and J 0 bases; bases outside gene matches: 0.

The sequence was collected from an elderly woman with active or convalescent COVID-19. The chain couples TRBV11-3 to TRBJ2-3, with 7 bases matching TRBD1. The sample taken for sequencing was peripheral blood. The CDR3: CASSLGQSTDTQYF. CDR3 bases: TGTGCCAGCAGCTTGGGACAGAGCACAGATACGCAGTATTTT.